A selection of T cell receptor beta chains follows, all from one sample in a study of cytomegalovirus exposure and HLA in healthy donors. The data were produced by immunoSEQ multiplex PCR, yet TCRdb's version contains in-frame clones alone and is incomplete. The top ten clones hold under 2% of a sample with approximately 130,000 clones, around 82% of them seen once. The sample taken for sequencing was PBMCs. All receptors come from a boy younger than 18 in good health and CMV-seronegative. The CDR3 runs from the conserved cysteine through the conserved F or W. Fields, in order: J gene, clone size, V gene, D gene, CDR3 protein, CDR3 DNA. A D gene is named only where the DNA matches it firmly. Expanded clones get a size class; other rows say once, few or many, or leave the size out.

TRBJ2-7 . TRBV5-1 . CASSLGGVSYEQYF TGCGCCAGCAGCTTGGGGGGGGTATCCTACGAGCAGTACTTC
TRBJ1-4 . TRBV7-6 TRBD1 CASSLGTGENEKLFF TGTGCCAGCAGCCTCGGGACAGGGGAGAATGAAAAACTGTTTTTT
TRBJ2-1 . TRBV5-4 TRBD1 CASSPTVGTGGGEQFF TGTGCCAGCAGCCCAACAGTTGGGACAGGGGGCGGTGAGCAGTTCTTC
TRBJ1-1 once TRBV7-2 . CASSLVGQTTEAFF TGTGCCAGCAGCTTAGTGGGGCAGACGACTGAAGCTTTCTTT
TRBJ2-7 . TRBV30 TRBD1 CACRQGSYEQYF TGTGCCTGCAGACAGGGATCCTACGAGCAGTACTTC
TRBJ1-1 . TRBV19 . CASMRTANTEAFF TGTGCCAGTATGAGGACAGCCAACACTGAAGCTTTCTTT
TRBJ2-5 . TRBV7-3 TRBD2 CASSLGTGGGGPESETQYF TGTGCCAGCAGCTTAGGGACTGGGGGGGGAGGGCCAGAGTCGGAGACCCAGTACTTC
TRBJ1-6 . TRBV6-5 . CASSRTQGYNSPLHF TGTGCCAGCAGCCGTACCCAGGGTTATAATTCACCCCTCCACTTT
TRBJ1-4 . TRBV30 . CAWSRLATNEKLFF TGTGCCTGGAGTAGGCTAGCAACTAATGAAAAACTGTTTTTT
TRBJ2-7 . TRBV27 . CASSKQGYEQYF TGTGCCAGCAGTAAACAGGGATACGAGCAGTACTTC
TRBJ1-2 . TRBV19 TRBD1 CASMKQGEAYGYTF TGTGCCAGTATGAAACAGGGGGAGGCCTATGGCTACACCTTC
TRBJ1-1 . TRBV27 . CASSLGDFGTEAFF TGTGCCAGCAGTTTAGGAGATTTTGGCACTGAAGCTTTCTTT
TRBJ2-1 . TRBV4-1 TRBD2 CASSQGLAGYNEQFF TGCGCCAGCAGCCAGGGACTAGCAGGTTACAATGAGCAGTTCTTC
TRBJ2-7 . TRBV7-8 TRBD2 CASSLFLAGIYEQYF TGTGCCAGCAGCTTATTCCTAGCGGGGATCTACGAGCAGTACTTC
TRBJ2-5 . TRBV19 TRBD1 CASSTGGTGLQETQYF TGTGCCAGTAGTACTGGGGGGACAGGACTTCAAGAGACCCAGTACTTC
TRBJ1-1 . TRBV6-6 TRBD1 CASRTGVVTEAFF TGTGCCAGCAGGACAGGGGTGGTCACTGAAGCTTTCTTT
TRBJ2-7 . TRBV4-3 . CASSEGVGSYYEQYF TGCGCCAGCAGCGAAGGGGTAGGGAGTTATTACGAGCAGTACTTC
TRBJ1-1 . TRBV10-3 TRBD1 CATNRGGDTEAFF TGTGCCACCAACAGGGGGGGGGACACTGAAGCTTTCTTT
TRBJ2-2 . TRBV9 TRBD2 CASSVGLAGDTGELFF TGTGCCAGCAGCGTCGGGCTAGCGGGAGACACCGGGGAGCTGTTTTTT
TRBJ1-1 . TRBV6-6 . CASEGNTEAFF TGTGCCAGCGAGGGTAACACTGAAGCTTTCTTT
TRBJ2-2 once TRBV19 . CASSMSATRTGELFF TGTGCCAGTAGTATGTCCGCTACGAGGACCGGGGAGCTGTTTTTT
TRBJ1-1 once TRBV7-3 TRBD1 CASSSQGLNTEAFF TGTGCCAGCAGCTCACAGGGGTTAAACACTGAAGCTTTCTTT
TRBJ1-1 . TRBV18 TRBD1 CASSLLTGSDTEAFF TGTGCCAGCTCACTCCTGACAGGGAGCGACACTGAAGCTTTCTTT
TRBJ2-5 . TRBV7-8 TRBD1 CASSLDRKETQYF TGTGCCAGCAGCTTGGACAGGAAAGAGACCCAGTACTTC
TRBJ2-3 . TRBV19 . CASSTSTDTSTDTQYF TGTGCCAGTAGTACTTCTACCGATACTAGCACAGATACGCAGTATTTT
TRBJ2-1 . TRBV7-8 . CASSLDDSFYNEQFF TGTGCCAGCAGCTTAGATGACAGTTTCTACAATGAGCAGTTCTTC
TRBJ2-1 . TRBV29-1 TRBD2 CSVGRAGGGHEQFF TGCAGCGTTGGACGGGCGGGGGGCGGGCATGAGCAGTTCTTC
TRBJ2-2 . TRBV10-3 . CATVSGTSATGELFF TGTGCCACCGTGAGCGGCACGTCGGCCACCGGGGAGCTGTTTTTT
TRBJ2-5 . TRBV4-3 . CASSQRMGGETQYF TGCGCCAGCAGCCAAAGGATGGGAGGAGAGACCCAGTACTTC
TRBJ2-7 . TRBV10-2 . CASSDVGGAGIYEQYF TGCGCCAGCAGTGATGTGGGGGGGGCGGGGATTTACGAGCAGTACTTC
TRBJ2-1 . TRBV7-6 TRBD2 CASSTELAGGNNEQFF TGTGCCAGCAGCACCGAACTAGCGGGGGGGAACAATGAGCAGTTCTTC
TRBJ1-5 . TRBV19 TRBD1 CASTSAQGVGPQHF TGTGCCAGTACCTCGGCCCAGGGGGTTGGGCCCCAGCATTTT
TRBJ1-1 . TRBV12-5 . CASGLGNLGQVMNTEAFF TGTGCTAGTGGTTTGGGGAACCTGGGTCAGGTCATGAACACTGAAGCTTTCTTT
TRBJ1-2 . TRBV7-9 . CASSAQDPPTYGYTF TGTGCCAGCAGCGCACAGGACCCACCGACTTATGGCTACACCTTC
TRBJ2-7 . TRBV27 TRBD2 CASSLWTSGYEQYF TGTGCCAGCAGTCTATGGACTAGCGGGTACGAGCAGTACTTC
TRBJ2-7 once TRBV27 TRBD1 CASSLSPGQGAYEQYF TGTGCCAGCAGTTTATCGCCGGGACAGGGGGCCTACGAGCAGTACTTC
TRBJ2-7 . TRBV27 . CASSLAGFSSNEQYF TGTGCCAGCAGTTTAGCGGGCTTCTCTTCCAACGAGCAGTACTTC
TRBJ2-1 once TRBV5-8 . CASSSQGSSYNEQFF TGTGCCAGCAGCTCGCAGGGCAGCTCCTACAATGAGCAGTTCTTC
TRBJ1-6 . TRBV5-1 . CASSLGRPGSRTLHF TGCGCCAGCAGCTTGGGACGGCCGGGGTCCCGGACCCTCCACTTT
TRBJ2-1 . TRBV27 TRBD1 CASSPRTGQVYNEQFF TGTGCCAGCAGTCCGAGGACAGGACAAGTATACAATGAGCAGTTCTTC
TRBJ1-2 . TRBV4-3 TRBD1 CASSQVQGVDGYTF TGCGCCAGCAGCCAAGTTCAGGGGGTGGATGGCTACACCTTC
TRBJ2-7 . TRBV5-4 . CASSLASTQEQYF TGTGCCAGCAGCTTGGCTTCAACGCAGGAGCAGTACTTC
TRBJ1-2 . TRBV7-9 . CASSFPVRKQGIHGYTF TGTGCCAGCAGCTTCCCAGTCCGAAAACAGGGTATCCATGGCTACACCTTC
TRBJ2-3 . TRBV25-1 TRBD2 CASSQTSGGTDTQYF TGTGCCAGCAGTCAAACTAGCGGGGGCACAGATACGCAGTATTTT
TRBJ2-7 . TRBV7-2 . CASSPNSITYEQYF TGTGCCAGCAGCCCAAACTCGATAACCTACGAGCAGTACTTC
TRBJ2-2 once TRBV5-1 . CASSLEVTNTGELFF TGCGCCAGCAGCTTAGAGGTAACGAACACCGGGGAGCTGTTTTTT
TRBJ2-2 . TRBV5-1 . CASSLGTPGTGELFF TGCGCCAGCAGCTTAGGGACACCCGGGACCGGGGAGCTGTTTTTT
TRBJ2-1 . TRBV5-4 TRBD2 CASSFSGGARWEQFF TGTGCCAGCAGCTTTTCGGGAGGGGCGAGGTGGGAGCAGTTCTTC
TRBJ1-2 . TRBV5-1 . CASSLGGGTGGYTF TGCGCCAGCAGCTTGGGAGGGGGTACTGGCGGCTACACCTTC
TRBJ2-5 . TRBV18 . CASSPPQGLRQETQYF TGTGCCAGCTCACCACCGCAGGGACTCCGTCAGGAGACCCAGTACTTC
TRBJ2-3 . TRBV7-2 TRBD2 CASSSGLAGVTDTQYF TGTGCCAGCAGCAGCGGACTAGCGGGGGTCACAGATACGCAGTATTTT
TRBJ2-3 . TRBV23-1 TRBD2 CASSQMKIREGITDTQYF TGCGCCAGCAGTCAGATGAAAATCAGGGAGGGTATTACAGATACGCAGTATTTT